Given below is one TCR beta chain in context. The clone's antigen remains unknown. No base quality values were provided; no much bigger clone lies one nucleotide off. To prepare the library, multiplex PCR was applied. Sequencing used an Illumina HiSeq 4000. TCR beta libraries were built with iRepertoire HTBI primers and Arm-PCR amplification of CDR3 regions. Before sequencing, the PCR products underwent gel purification. The authors' analysis ran thus. A total of 62 TRBV and more than twelve TRBJ segments were identified across samples and were used for gene usage analysis of CDR3 amino acid clonotypes. COPE and FqMerger were used to merge the filtered high-quality paired reads into contigs. BLAST was used to align contigs to IMGT TRBV, TRBD and TRBJ reference genes, with CDR3 defined following IMGT. Any clonotype with a frequency above 0.1% was counted as a highly expanded clone. Repertoire diversity was measured by Shannon entropy, and V-J evenness by the Gini coefficient. Public clonotypes were defined as clonotypes shared by more than one individual. TCRdb handled the public reads itself, with Q25 trimming in fastp and clone calling in MiXCR, and kept productive beta chains. Under each unique CDR3 protein, matching rows form one entry showing the most common genes and DNA. The authors' filters were not applied to this entry. The sample table shows 500,000 to 700,000 distinct CDR3 sequences, and less than 20% are seen once. The ten most abundant clones make up under 20% of the sample.

These data are taken from a study of regulatory T cells in long-lasting Graves disease (dated by TCRdb to about 2021). With respect to the entire study: In the newly diagnosed Graves' disease group, patients had been taking antithyroid drugs for less than 3 months. The study was conducted in China and was registered as a clinical trial. A total of 33 samples underwent TCR sequencing, from some 13 patients with persistent Graves' disease and 20 or so patients with newly diagnosed Graves' disease. Patients with persistent Graves' disease were compared with patients with newly diagnosed Graves' disease using TCR sequencing and RNA sequencing of peripheral blood.

The time point label for this specimen denotes: newly diagnosed GD, antithyroid drugs for less than 3 months. For both TCR sequencing and RNA sequencing, RNA was extracted from PBMCs in TRIzol. The diagnosis of Graves' disease was made according to American Thyroid Association guidelines. Patients for the study were recruited at an endocrinology department in Xi'an, China. From each patient, about 9.7 milliliters of peripheral blood was collected into an EDTA anticoagulant tube. PBMCs were isolated by Ficoll Paque Plus density gradient separation without further T cell sorting. An Agilent 2100 Bioanalyzer and agarose gel were used to check RNA quality, while a NanoDrop 2000 measured RNA concentration. The investigation overall reported the following: Because the primary lesion, thyroid tissue, could not be accessed, the study looked at peripheral blood alone. Preferential use of TRBV28, TRBJ1-2 and TRBJ2-5 was observed in persistent disease, whereas TRBV20-1 and TRBJ2-1 were favored in newly diagnosed disease. The authors noted that the small sample size was a limitation that may lower accuracy. Sequencing and analysis were limited to the TCR beta chain. More public clonotypes were shared among persistent patients (roughly 2,900) than among newly diagnosed patients (966). Compared with newly diagnosed patients, patients with persistent Graves' disease had lower TCR Shannon entropy and fewer highly expanded clones, which suggests clonal expansion.

The CDR3 numbers 14 residues from cysteine through phenylalanine. Just the 42-base CDR3 DNA is kept, in frame starting at base 1. V is shortened by 4 bases, J by 10 bases, and the region joining them spans 17 bases. The germline V gene provides CDR1 MNHEY and CDR2 SVGEGT. The same sample was also studied in work on T cells in Graves' hyperthyroidism and ophthalmopathy. Per that second paper: Stable Graves' hyperthyroidism was defined as the absence of progression to ophthalmopathy over 18 months of follow-up. Hyperthyroidism patients were aged 18 to 65 years and newly diagnosed, with disease duration of less than 2 months. Exclusion was applied to patients with uncontrolled infections, other autoimmune diseases, pregnancy or lactation. Diagnoses relied on clinical symptoms, serum thyroxine and TRAb, thyroid ultrasound and orbital computed tomography. The first round of RT-PCR for the TCR CDR3 was performed with the HTBI primer set and the Qiagen OneStep RT-PCR kit. Most expanded thyroid clonotypes (frequency above 0.001) were also detected in blood, a finding suggesting that blood repertoires may reflect thyroid immune responses. A 13 V-J signature model separated ophthalmopathy from stable hyperthyroidism, with roughly 88% sensitivity and roughly 84% specificity in cross-validation and 80%/75% in testing. In validation, the model predicted progression to ophthalmopathy with about 71% sensitivity and less than 80% specificity, a median of about six months before onset. TCR V-J signatures able to tell the groups apart were searched for in a discovery cohort of 95 or so patients, of whom more than 40 had Graves' ophthalmopathy and around 58 had stable Graves' hyperthyroidism. Prospective prediction of ophthalmopathy was tested in an independent validation cohort of some 19 hyperthyroidism patients and some 17 patients who later progressed to ophthalmopathy. The 100 or so discovery patients were randomly divided into training and test sets at a 7:3 ratio. The study also compared thyroid tissue and blood T-cell repertoires from five or six Graves' hyperthyroidism patients. Following sampling, methimazole starting at 30 mg daily was given to hyperthyroidism patients, and high-dose intravenous methylprednisolone was given to ophthalmopathy patients. Libraries were constructed in a second round of multiplex PCR, after which size selection and purification were carried out. Sequencing of the libraries was done on an Illumina HiSeq2000 using paired-end 100 bp reads. Raw data were processed with SOAPnuke, discarding reads with adapters, uncalled bases, mean Phred below 15, or no exact constant-primer or identifier match. High-quality paired reads were merged using COPE v1.2.5, and each unique nucleotide sequence was defined as a clonotype. MiTCR v1.1 was used to align clonotypes to the IMGT TRBV, TRBD and TRBJ reference segments. Analysis was restricted to V-J combinations with a frequency above 0.0001, which covered about 99% of repertoires. A TCS score was defined as the ratio between F50 (clonal expansion) and ExV (chaos), using BLOSUM62-based TCRdist between CDR3 peptides within each V-J. Welch's t-statistics and random forest reduced approximately 520 V-J features to roughly 13, which were used in a naive Bayes classifier (R e1071). No statistical method was used to set the sample size in advance, and investigators knew the group allocation. The paper describes TCR Vbeta CDR3 sequencing of 140 or so peripheral blood samples, made up of roughly 40 ophthalmopathy patients, around 78 hyperthyroidism patients and some 17 progressor patients.

The sample in question was peripheral blood mononuclear cells (PBMCs), obtained at new diagnosis, from a patient treated with antithyroid drugs. This sequence was found in a woman in her 30s with Graves disease. Donor details come from another sample of the same person, matched by shared clones. The chain employs TRBV6-2 or TRBV6-3 and TRBJ2-1; TRBD2 might be the D gene, on 5 matching bases. For the CDR3, the sequence is CASSFNDPPGEQFF. The DNA is TGTGCCAGCAGTTTTAACGATCCCCCGGGGGAGCAGTTCTTC.